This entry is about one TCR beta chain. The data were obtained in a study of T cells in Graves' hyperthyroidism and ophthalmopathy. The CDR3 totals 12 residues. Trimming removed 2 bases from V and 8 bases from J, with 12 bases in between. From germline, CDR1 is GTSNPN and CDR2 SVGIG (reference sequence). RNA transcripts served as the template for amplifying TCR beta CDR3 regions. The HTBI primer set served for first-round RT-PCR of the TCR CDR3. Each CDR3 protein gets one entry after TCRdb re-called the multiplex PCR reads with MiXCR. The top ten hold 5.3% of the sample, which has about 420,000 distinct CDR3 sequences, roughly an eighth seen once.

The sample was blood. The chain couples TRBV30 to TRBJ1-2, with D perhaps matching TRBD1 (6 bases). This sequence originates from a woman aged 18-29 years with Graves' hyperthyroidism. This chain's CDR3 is CAWSSRGRGYTF. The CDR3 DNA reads TGTGCCTGGAGTAGCAGGGGTCGGGGCTACACCTTC.